Sequencing of this TCR beta chain was carried out in a study of shared clonotypes between healthy human individuals. Naive CD8 cells lacked CD45RO and underwent positive selection for CCR7, leaving out terminally differentiated effector memory CD45RA+ cells. Method: immunoSEQ multiplex PCR; TCRdb's copy keeps in-frame clones and lacks some. Seen here are under 600,000 clones, nearly 98% observed once, and the top ten hold 0.3%. CDR1 SEHNR and CDR2 FQNEAQ come from the germline V gene (reference sequence). J lost 5 bases, V lost 1 base, and 8 bases had no gene match. The CDR3 runs to 16 residues. The sequence was collected from a man aged 25-45 years in good health. The sample consisted of naive CD8+ T cells sorted from blood. The chain uses TRBV7-9 and TRBJ2-1, with 7 bases that match TRBD1. CDR3 protein: CASSLVQRTGHNEQFF. In DNA, the CDR3 is TGTGCCAGCAGCTTAGTTCAAAGGACAGGACACAATGAGCAGTTCTTC. Full variable domain (remainder filled in from reference TRBV7-9 and TRBJ2-1): DTGVSQNPRHKITKRGQNVTFRCDPISEHNRLYWYRQTLGQGPEFLTYFQNEAQLEKSRLLSDRFSAERPKGSFSTLEIQRTEQGDSAMYLCASSLVQRTGHNEQFFGPGTRLTVL.